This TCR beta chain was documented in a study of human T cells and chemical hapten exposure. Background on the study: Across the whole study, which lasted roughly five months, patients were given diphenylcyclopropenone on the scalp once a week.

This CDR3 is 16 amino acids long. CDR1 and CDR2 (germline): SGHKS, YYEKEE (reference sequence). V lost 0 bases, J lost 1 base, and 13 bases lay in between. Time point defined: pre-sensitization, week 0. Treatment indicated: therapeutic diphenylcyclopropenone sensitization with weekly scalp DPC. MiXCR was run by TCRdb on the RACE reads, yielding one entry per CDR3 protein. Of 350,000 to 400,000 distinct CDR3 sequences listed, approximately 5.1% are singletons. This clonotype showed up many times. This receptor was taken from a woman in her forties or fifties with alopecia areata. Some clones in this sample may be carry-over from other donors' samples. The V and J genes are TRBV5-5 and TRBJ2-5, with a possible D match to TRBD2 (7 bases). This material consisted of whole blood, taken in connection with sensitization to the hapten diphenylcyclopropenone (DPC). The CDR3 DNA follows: TGTGCCAGCAGCTTGGCGGCCGGGGGGCTCCAAGAGACCCAGTACTTC. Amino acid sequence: CASSLAAGGLQETQYF.